What follows is one TCR beta chain and its context. These data belong to a study of blood T cell repertoires in COVID-19. In the study overall: Collection of acute and convalescent COVID-19 samples took place in the United States, Italy and Spain. T cells, B-cell-depleted T cells, or PBMCs provided the cDNA or gDNA that served as material.

The ends were cut back, 2 bases at V and 0 bases at J, with 8 bases in the middle. Germline loops: CDR1 SGHRS, CDR2 YFSETQ. The CDR3 is made up of 14 amino acids. Per the original data handling: Estimated nucleated cell counts came from reference gene primer amplification. Only in-frame clones appear in the TCRdb table, and some are missing; sequencing was by immunoSEQ multiplex PCR. From that table come the V and J calls and clone size; the DNA was used to work out D and trimming. The sample holds roughly 80,000 clones, 90% seen once. V gene TRBV5-1 combines with J gene TRBJ1-2, with D hard to call. This TCR was recovered from a woman of 80 years or more with active or convalescent COVID-19. What was sequenced was peripheral blood. The CDR3 DNA sequence: TGCGCCAGCAGCTTAGCAAGTACTAACTATGGCTACACCTTC. Translation gives CASSLASTNYGYTF. The variable domain in full, completed from reference TRBV5-1 and TRBJ1-2, reads KAGVTQTPRYLIKTRGQQVTLSCSPISGHRSVSWYQQTPGQGLQFLFEYFSETQRNKGNFPGRFSGRQFSNSRSEMNVSTLELGDSALYLCASSLASTNYGYTFGSGTRLTVV.